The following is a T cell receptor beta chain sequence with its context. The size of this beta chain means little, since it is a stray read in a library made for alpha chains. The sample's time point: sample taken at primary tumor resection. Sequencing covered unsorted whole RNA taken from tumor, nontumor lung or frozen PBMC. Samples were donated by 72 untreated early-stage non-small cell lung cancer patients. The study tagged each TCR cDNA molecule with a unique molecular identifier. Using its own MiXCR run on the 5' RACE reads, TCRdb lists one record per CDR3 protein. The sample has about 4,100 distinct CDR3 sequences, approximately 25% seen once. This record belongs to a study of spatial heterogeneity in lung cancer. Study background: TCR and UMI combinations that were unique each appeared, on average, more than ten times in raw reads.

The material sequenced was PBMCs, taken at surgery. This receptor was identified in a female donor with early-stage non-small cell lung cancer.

The CDR3 here is CASSQDTWSSGEQFF. The CDR3 bases are TGCGCCAGCAGCCAAGATACTTGGAGCTCCGGTGAGCAGTTCTTC. This sequence joins TRBV4-3 and TRBJ2-1; D gene unclear. V dropped 0 bases and J dropped 9 bases, with 15 bases sitting between them. The CDR3 is 15 amino acids. The V gene's germline CDR1 is LGHNA and CDR2 YSLEER.